This TCR beta chain was captured by sequencing in a study of response to subunit inactivated influenza vaccine. General study findings and limits: New T cells are recruited in small numbers by each seasonal influenza vaccination, according to the authors' suggestion.

Germline assignment: CDR1 LGHDT and CDR2 YNNKEL (reference sequence). Trimming left V 8 bases short and J 6 bases short, with 11 bases between. This CDR3 is 12 amino acids long. TCRdb redid the calling of the RT-PCR reads with MiXCR, one entry per CDR3 protein. The sample contains around 600,000 distinct CDR3 sequences, approximately 11% of which appear only once. On this clonotype: Its antigen is unknown.

The same sample was also used in a study of T cells expressing NK-cell markers. That source adds: The authors generated TCR beta cDNA through 5'RACE template switching with UMIs. Sorted CD3+CD56+NKG2C+, CD3+CD56+NKG2C- and CD3+CD56-NKG2C+ T-cell subsets were beta-chain profiled. These clonotypes, the leaders elsewhere, also led the CD3+CD56-NKG2C+ fraction in four donors. The study did not resolve the HCMV specificity of expanded NKG2C+ T cell clones.

Specimen: PBMCs from blood, collected on the day of vaccination. The receptor comes from a man aged 50-59 years who received an inactivated influenza vaccine. This sequence joins TRBV3-1 and TRBJ1-5, with a tentative D call TRBD1 (6 bases). The CDR3 loop reads CASGGGSQPQHF. The CDR3 DNA sequence: TGTGCCAGCGGCGGGGGCAGTCAGCCCCAGCATTTT.